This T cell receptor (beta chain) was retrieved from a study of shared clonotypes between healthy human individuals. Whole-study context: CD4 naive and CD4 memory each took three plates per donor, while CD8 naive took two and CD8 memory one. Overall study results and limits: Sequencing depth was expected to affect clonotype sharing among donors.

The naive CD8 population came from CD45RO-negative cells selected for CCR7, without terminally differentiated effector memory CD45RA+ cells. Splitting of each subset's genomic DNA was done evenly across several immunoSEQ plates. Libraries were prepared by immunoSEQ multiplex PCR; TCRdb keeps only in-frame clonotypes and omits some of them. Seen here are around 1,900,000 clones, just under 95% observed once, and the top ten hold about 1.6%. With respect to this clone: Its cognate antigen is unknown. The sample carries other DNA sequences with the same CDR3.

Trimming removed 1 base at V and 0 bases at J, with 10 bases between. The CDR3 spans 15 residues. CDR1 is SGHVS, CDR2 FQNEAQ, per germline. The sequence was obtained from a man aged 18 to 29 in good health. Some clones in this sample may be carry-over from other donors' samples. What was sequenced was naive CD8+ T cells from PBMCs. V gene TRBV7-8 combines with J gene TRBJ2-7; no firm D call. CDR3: CASSLVPESSYEQYF. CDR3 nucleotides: TGTGCCAGCAGCTTAGTTCCAGAGAGCTCCTACGAGCAGTACTTC.